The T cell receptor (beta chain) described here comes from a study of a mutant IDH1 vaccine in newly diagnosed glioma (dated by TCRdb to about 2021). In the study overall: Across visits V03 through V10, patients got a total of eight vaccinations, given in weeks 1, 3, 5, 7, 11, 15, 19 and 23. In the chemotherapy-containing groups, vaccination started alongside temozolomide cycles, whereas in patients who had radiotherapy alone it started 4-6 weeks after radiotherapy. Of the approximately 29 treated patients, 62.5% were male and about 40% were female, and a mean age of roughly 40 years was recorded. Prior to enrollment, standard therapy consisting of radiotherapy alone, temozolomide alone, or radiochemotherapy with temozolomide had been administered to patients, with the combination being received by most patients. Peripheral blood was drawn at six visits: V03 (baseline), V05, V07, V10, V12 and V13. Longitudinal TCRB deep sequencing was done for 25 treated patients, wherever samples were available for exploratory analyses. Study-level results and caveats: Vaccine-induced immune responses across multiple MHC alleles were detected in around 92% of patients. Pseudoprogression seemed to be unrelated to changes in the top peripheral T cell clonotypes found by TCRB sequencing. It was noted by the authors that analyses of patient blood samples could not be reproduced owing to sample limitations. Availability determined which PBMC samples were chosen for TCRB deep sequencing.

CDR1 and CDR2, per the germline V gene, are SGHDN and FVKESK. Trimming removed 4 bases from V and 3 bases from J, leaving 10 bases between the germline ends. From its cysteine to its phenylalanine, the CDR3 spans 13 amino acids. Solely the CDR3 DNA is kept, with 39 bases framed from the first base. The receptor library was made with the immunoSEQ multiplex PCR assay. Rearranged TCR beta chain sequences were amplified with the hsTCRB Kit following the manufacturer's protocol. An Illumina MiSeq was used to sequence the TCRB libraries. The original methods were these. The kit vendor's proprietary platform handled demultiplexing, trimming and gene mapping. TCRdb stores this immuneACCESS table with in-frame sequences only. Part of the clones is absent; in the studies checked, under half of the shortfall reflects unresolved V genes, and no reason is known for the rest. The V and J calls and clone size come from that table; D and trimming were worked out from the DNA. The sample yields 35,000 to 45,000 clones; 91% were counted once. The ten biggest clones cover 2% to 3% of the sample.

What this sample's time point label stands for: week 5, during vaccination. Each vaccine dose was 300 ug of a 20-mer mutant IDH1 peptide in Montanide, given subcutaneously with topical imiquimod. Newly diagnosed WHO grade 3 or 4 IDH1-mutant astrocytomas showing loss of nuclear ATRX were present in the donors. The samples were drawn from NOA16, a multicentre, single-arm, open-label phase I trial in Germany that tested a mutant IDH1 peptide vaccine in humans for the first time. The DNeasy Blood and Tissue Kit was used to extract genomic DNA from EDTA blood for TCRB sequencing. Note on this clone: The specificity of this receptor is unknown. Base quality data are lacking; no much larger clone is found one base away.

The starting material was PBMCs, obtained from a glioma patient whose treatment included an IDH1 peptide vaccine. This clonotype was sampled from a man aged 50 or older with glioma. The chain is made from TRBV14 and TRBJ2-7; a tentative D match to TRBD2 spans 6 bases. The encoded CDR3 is CASSLGTGYEQYF. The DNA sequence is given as TGTGCCAGCAGCCTTGGGACTGGCTACGAGCAGTACTTC.